This TCR beta chain was identified in a study of shared clonotypes between healthy human individuals. Worth noting for this clone: The antigen is not known.

The naive CD8 population came from CD45RO-negative cells selected for CCR7, without terminally differentiated effector memory CD45RA+ cells. Study-wide points: Rarefaction revealed incomplete sorted-subset sequencing despite large depth. Only blood samples were collected, and tissue repertoires likely differ.

The CDR3 sequence is 18 residues long. The germline CDR1 and CDR2 sequences are SGDLS and YYNGEE. The J segment lost 8 bases and the V segment lost 2 bases, leaving 11 bases of the junction unmatched. The assay was immunoSEQ multiplex PCR, and TCRdb's table has in-frame clones only and misses some. Here the sample spans some 2.1 million clones, around 93% being singletons. What was sequenced was naive CD8+ T cells from PBMCs. This chain links TRBV9 with TRBJ2-1; 15 positions match TRBD2. The TCR was taken from a man between 18 and 35 years old in good health. Some clones in this sample may be carry-over from other donors' samples. The CDR3 sequence: CASSVGTGTSGRWHEQFF. In DNA form, the CDR3 reads TGTGCCAGCAGCGTGGGGACCGGGACTAGCGGGAGGTGGCATGAGCAGTTCTTC. Full variable domain (rest looked up from reference TRBV9 and TRBJ2-1): DSGVTQTPKHLITATGQRVTLRCSPRSGDLSVYWYQQSLDQGLQFLIQYYNGEERAKGNILERFSAQQFPDLHSELNLSSLELGDSALYFCASSVGTGTSGRWHEQFFGPGTRLTVL.